These 5 T cell receptor beta chains share one sample of origin, sequenced in a study of blood T cell repertoires in COVID-19. Generated by immunoSEQ multiplex PCR, the TCRdb table keeps only in-frame clones and is missing some. The sample yields 240,000 or so clones, around 86% seen once. Sample: peripheral blood. These receptors were taken from an elderly man with acute or convalescent COVID-19.

The chain joins TRBV19 to TRBJ1-1; 7 bases are shared with TRBD1. V trimming: 5 bases; J trimming: 1 base; junction bases outside the gene matches: 7. The germline CDR1 and CDR2 sequences are LNHDA and SQIVND (reference sequence). CDR3 length equals 15 residues. The CDR3 sequence is CASSLDRRENTEAFF. DNA of the CDR3: TGTGCCAGTAGTTTGGACAGGAGAGAGAACACTGAAGCTTTCTTT. Looking up the rest from reference TRBV19 and TRBJ1-1 gives the full variable domain: DGGITQSPKYLFRKEGQNVTLSCEQNLNHDAMYWYRQDPGQGLRLIYYSQIVNDFQKGDIAEGYSVSREKKESFPLTVTSAQKNPTAFYLCASSLDRRENTEAFFGQGTRLTVV.

This chain uses TRBV19 with TRBJ1-5, with D tentatively TRBD1 (6 bases). The CDR3 covers 14 residues. V was pared by 11 bases and J by 6 bases, with 20 bases between. CDR1 and CDR2 from the germline V gene are LNHDA and SQIVND (reference sequence). The CDR3 DNA follows: TGTGCCGGGTCACGGGTCGGGGGGCGTCAGCCCCAGCATTTT. It encodes CAGSRVGGRQPQHF.

The chain couples TRBV6-5 to TRBJ1-1, with D possibly being TRBD1 (5 bases). CDR3 size: 14 residues. Trimming shortened V by 2 bases and J by 5 bases, and 12 bases separated the two germline ends. Germline V CDR1 and CDR2: MNHEY, SVGAGI. CDR3 region: CASSYGGVRTEAFF. The CDR3 DNA reads as TGTGCCAGCAGTTACGGGGGGGTGAGAACTGAAGCTTTCTTT.

The CDR3 reads CASSLNPPGLNTEAFF. As DNA, the CDR3 is TGCGCCAGCAGCTTGAACCCCCCGGGACTTAACACTGAAGCTTTCTTT. V gene TRBV5-1 combines with J gene TRBJ1-1; a weak D match, TRBD1 (5 bases). CDR3 size: 16 residues. Germline assignment: CDR1 SGHRS and CDR2 YFSETQ. Trimming left V 1 base short and J 2 bases short, with 15 bases between. Using reference TRBV5-1 and TRBJ1-1 for the parts outside the CDR3, the full variable domain is KAGVTQTPRYLIKTRGQQVTLSCSPISGHRSVSWYQQTPGQGLQFLFEYFSETQRNKGNFPGRFSGRQFSNSRSEMNVSTLELGDSALYLCASSLNPPGLNTEAFFGQGTRLTVV.

The rearrangement joins TRBV6-2 or TRBV6-3 to TRBJ1-2, with 7 bases identical to TRBD1. Germline lookup yields CDR1 MNHEY and CDR2 SVGEGT. J lost 4 bases, V lost 0 bases, and 5 bases had no gene match. The CDR3 loop spans 15 amino acids. The CDR3: CASSYSGTEIYGYTF. In nucleotides, the CDR3 is TGTGCCAGCAGTTACTCCGGGACAGAGATCTATGGCTACACCTTC.